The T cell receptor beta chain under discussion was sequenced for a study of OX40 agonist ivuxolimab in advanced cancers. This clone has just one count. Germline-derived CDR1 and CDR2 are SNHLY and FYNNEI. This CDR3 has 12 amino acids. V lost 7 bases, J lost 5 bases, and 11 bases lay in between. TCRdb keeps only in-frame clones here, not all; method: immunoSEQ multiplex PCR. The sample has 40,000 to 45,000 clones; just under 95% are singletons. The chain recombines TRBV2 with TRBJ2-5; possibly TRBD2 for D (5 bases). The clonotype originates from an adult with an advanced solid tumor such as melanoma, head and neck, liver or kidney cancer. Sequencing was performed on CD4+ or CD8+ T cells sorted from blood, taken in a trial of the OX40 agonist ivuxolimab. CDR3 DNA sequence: TGTGCCAGCATCGAGGGCAGGGAGACCCAGTACTTC. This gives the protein CASIEGRETQYF.